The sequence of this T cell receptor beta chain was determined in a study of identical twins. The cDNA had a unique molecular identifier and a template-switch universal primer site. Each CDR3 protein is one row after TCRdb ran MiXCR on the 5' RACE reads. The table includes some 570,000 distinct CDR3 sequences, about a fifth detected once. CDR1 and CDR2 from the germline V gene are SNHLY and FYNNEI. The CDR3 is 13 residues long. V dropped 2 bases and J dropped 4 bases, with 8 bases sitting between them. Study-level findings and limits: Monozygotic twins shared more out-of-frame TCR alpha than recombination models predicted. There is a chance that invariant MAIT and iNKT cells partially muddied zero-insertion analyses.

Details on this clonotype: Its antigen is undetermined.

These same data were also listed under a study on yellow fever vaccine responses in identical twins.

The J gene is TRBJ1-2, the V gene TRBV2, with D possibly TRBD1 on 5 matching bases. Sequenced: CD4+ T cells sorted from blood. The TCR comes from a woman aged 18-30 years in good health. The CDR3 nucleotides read TGTGCCAGCAGTGAAAGTGGGACCTATGGCTACACCTTC. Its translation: CASSESGTYGYTF.